These 23 T cell receptor beta chains originate from one sample sequenced in a study of blood T cell repertoires in COVID-19. Assay used: immunoSEQ multiplex PCR; TCRdb lists only in-frame clones, some missing. The table includes 250,000 to 350,000 clones, roughly 90% detected once. Sequencing used peripheral blood. These receptors were taken from a woman aged 55 to 70 with acute or convalescent COVID-19.

This chain uses TRBV7-3 with TRBJ2-3; 16 nucleotides align to TRBD2. In germline, CDR1 is SGHTA, CDR2 FQGTGA. The CDR3 totals 19 residues. The trim removed 5 bases at V and 4 bases at J, leaving 12 bases unmatched. CDR3 in DNA: TGTGCCAGCAGCCCCACGTTAAGGGGACTAGCGGGGGGGGCAGATACGCAGTATTTT. It translates to CASSPTLRGLAGGADTQYF.

The rearrangement joins TRBV5-5 to TRBJ2-1, with D possibly TRBD2 on 6 matching bases. Trimming cost V 1 base and J 3 bases, with 11 bases left between them. CDR1 and CDR2 (germline): SGHKS, YYEKEE (reference sequence). The CDR3 covers 15 residues. CDR3 residues: CASSLSAGHYNEQFF. CDR3 DNA: TGTGCCAGCAGCTTGTCGGCGGGGCACTACAATGAGCAGTTCTTC.

The rearrangement uses TRBV5-4 and TRBJ2-7, with TRBD2 identical over 14 bases. Germline values: CDR1 SGHNT, CDR2 YYREEE (reference sequence). The V segment lost 0 bases and the J segment 7 bases; nucleotides outside the gene matches: 6. The CDR3 spans 16 residues. CDR3 region: CASSLETSGRAGEQYF. CDR3 sequence (DNA): TGTGCCAGCAGCTTGGAGACTAGCGGGAGGGCTGGTGAGCAGTACTTC.

The chain uses TRBV7-9 and TRBJ1-6, with TRBD1 matching over 8 bases. The CDR3 runs to 15 residues. The ends lost 5 bases at V and 9 bases at J; junction bases unmatched: 9. The germline V gene encodes CDR1 SEHNR and CDR2 FQNEAQ (reference sequence). CDR3 sequence reads: CASSRSQGVGSPLHF. The CDR3 bases are TGTGCCAGCAGCCGTTCACAGGGGGTGGGTTCACCCCTCCACTTT.

The rearrangement links TRBV5-4 to TRBJ1-2; D is perhaps TRBD1 (5 bases). CDR3 length: 16 residues. Trimming cost V 0 bases and J 2 bases, with 14 bases left between them. From germline, CDR1 is SGHNT and CDR2 YYREEE (reference sequence). The CDR3 spells CASSLGGGAQNYGYTF. CDR3 DNA sequence: TGTGCCAGCAGCTTGGGGGGTGGGGCCCAAAACTATGGCTACACCTTC.

The gene calls are TRBV2 and TRBJ2-1; the match to TRBD2 covers 7 bases. Germline CDR1 reads SNHLY; CDR2 reads FYNNEI. This CDR3 is built from 11 residues. V gave up 10 bases and J gave up 8 bases; unmatched junction bases: 5. This chain's CDR3 is CATRGRDEQFF. The CDR3 DNA reads as TGTGCCACCCGGGGGAGGGATGAGCAGTTCTTC.

This rearrangement joins TRBV2 to TRBJ2-6; D is possibly TRBD1 (6 bases). Germline V lookup: CDR1 SNHLY, CDR2 FYNNEI. The CDR3 covers 14 residues. V gave up 7 bases and J gave up 4 bases, with 11 bases separating them. In DNA form, the CDR3 reads TGTGCCAGCAATCCAGGGGTAGGGGCCAACGTCCTGACTTTC. The encoded protein is CASNPGVGANVLTF.

The gene calls are TRBV6-4 and TRBJ1-2, with TRBD1 matching over 12 bases. This CDR3 region has 15 residues. The germline V gene has CDR1 MRHNA and CDR2 SNTAGT. The V gene end was trimmed by 6 bases and the J gene end by 7 bases; junction bases not matched to a gene: 9. The DNA for the CDR3 is TGTGCCAGCAGAGCCACCGGGACAGGGGGCGTTGGCTACACCTTC. Translated: CASRATGTGGVGYTF.

V is TRBV3-1 (or the pseudogene TRBV3-2) and J is TRBJ2-1; D may be TRBD2 (6 bases). The germline gives CDR1 LGHDT, CDR2 YNNKEL (reference sequence). This CDR3 contains 15 residues. Trimming left V 0 bases short and J 9 bases short, with 15 bases between. The CDR3 protein is CASSQDPAGWAEQFF. As DNA, the CDR3 is TGTGCCAGCAGCCAAGATCCAGCGGGCTGGGCTGAGCAGTTCTTC.

In the case of this clone: Other DNA sequences of this sample code for an identical CDR3. The chain carries TRBV3-1 (or the pseudogene TRBV3-2) and TRBJ1-5; D uncertain. CDR1 and CDR2 (germline): LGHDT, YNNKEL (reference sequence). Trimming took 0 bases from V and 7 from J, leaving 4 bases between them. The CDR3 consists of 12 residues. The CDR3 DNA sequence: TGTGCCAGCAGCCAAGACGGGCAGCCCCAGCATTTT. Protein product: CASSQDGQPQHF.

J is TRBJ1-1 and V is TRBV6-2 or TRBV6-3; D is perhaps TRBD1 (6 bases). Trimming shortened V by 0 bases and J by 5 bases, and 7 bases separated the two germline ends. The CDR3 contains 13 residues. CDR1 and CDR2 (germline): MNHEY, SVGEGT. The CDR3 is CASSYSRGTEAFF. CDR3 bases: TGTGCCAGCAGTTACTCCAGGGGTACTGAAGCTTTCTTT.

The chain joins TRBV4-1 to TRBJ1-4; possibly TRBD1 for D (6 bases). The ends were cut back, 0 bases at V and 8 bases at J, with 22 bases in the middle. The CDR3 covers 18 residues. Germline V gene data show CDR1 as MGHRA and CDR2 as YSYEKL. CDR3 in amino acids: CASSQEPLGWGQEEKLFF. The DNA of the CDR3 is TGCGCCAGCAGCCAAGAGCCTTTAGGGTGGGGGCAAGAGGAAAAACTGTTTTTT.

The chain employs TRBV2 and TRBJ1-6; 8 bases map to TRBD1. This CDR3 spans 15 amino acids. From germline, CDR1 is SNHLY and CDR2 FYNNEI. V lost 4 bases to trimming and J lost 6 bases; unmatched junction nucleotides: 5. CDR3 in amino acids: CASSVRDRGNSPLHF. The CDR3 nucleotides are TGTGCCAGCAGTGTAAGAGACAGGGGTAATTCACCCCTCCACTTT.

The V and J genes are TRBV4-2 and TRBJ2-5; 11 bases map to TRBD2. Germline trimming cut 3 bases from V and 9 bases from J; bases unmatched to any gene: 6. The length of the CDR3 is 14 residues. The V gene's germline CDR1 is LGHNA and CDR2 YNFKEQ. CDR3 DNA: TGTGCCAGCAGCCAGGGGCATAGCGGGGGGGCCCAGTACTTC. Translated, it gives CASSQGHSGGAQYF.

J is TRBJ2-7 and V is TRBV19, with D perhaps matching TRBD1 (5 bases). The CDR3 contains 15 residues. The ends were cut back, 1 base at V and 4 bases at J, with 14 bases in the middle. Germline lookup yields CDR1 LNHDA and CDR2 SQIVND (reference sequence). In nucleotides, the CDR3 is TGTGCCAGTAGTATAGCTCGGCAGGGAACTTACGAGCAGTACTTC. Its protein is CASSIARQGTYEQYF.

The chain joins TRBV6-5 to TRBJ1-4, with no clear D. V was clipped by 0 bases and J by 4 bases, with 6 bases between them. Germline loops: CDR1 MNHEY, CDR2 SVGAGI. This CDR3 contains 14 residues. The CDR3 coding sequence is TGTGCCAGCAGTTACTCGAGGATTAATGAAAAACTGTTTTTT. It specifies CASSYSRINEKLFF.

The J gene is TRBJ2-5, the V gene TRBV19; TRBD1 aligns across 10 bases. J gave up 5 bases and V 6 bases, and 6 bases lay outside the gene matches. The CDR3 has 14 residues. The germline V gene has CDR1 LNHDA and CDR2 SQIVND (reference sequence). CDR3 sequence reads: CASRRQGASETQYF. The CDR3 DNA sequence: TGTGCCAGTAGGAGACAGGGGGCGAGCGAGACCCAGTACTTC.

The gene calls are TRBV23-1 and TRBJ1-5; tentatively, D is TRBD1 (5 bases). TRBV23-1 is placed among ORFs of uncertain function. The V end lost 0 bases, the J end lost 5 bases, and 20 bases lay between the germline ends. This CDR3 comprises 18 residues. CDR3 nucleotide sequence: TGCGCCAGCAGTCAATCACGCAGGGCCAGGGAACACTATCAGCCCCAGCATTTT. Its translation is CASSQSRRAREHYQPQHF.

The chain carries TRBV5-4 and TRBJ2-7, with unresolved D. V was pared by 4 bases and J by 6 bases, with 11 bases between. Germline assignment: CDR1 SGHNT and CDR2 YYREEE (reference sequence). The CDR3 has 12 residues. Here the CDR3 reads CASSRGEPEQYF. The CDR3 DNA sequence: TGTGCCAGCAGCCGCGGCGAACCCGAGCAGTACTTC.

J is TRBJ1-1 and V is TRBV2, with D perhaps TRBD1 (5 bases). Deletions cut 4 bases from V and 4 bases from J, with 13 bases between. The CDR3 is made up of 14 amino acids. Germline CDR1 reads SNHLY; CDR2 reads FYNNEI. CDR3 DNA: TGTGCCAGCAGTGCTAGGACATTTGGCACTGAAGCTTTCTTT. Protein product: CASSARTFGTEAFF. The whole variable domain, filled in from reference TRBV2 and TRBJ1-1, reads EPEVTQTPSHQVTQMGQEVILRCVPISNHLYFYWYRQILGQKVEFLVSFYNNEISEKSEIFDDQFSVERPDGSNFTLKIRSTKLEDSAMYFCASSARTFGTEAFFGQGTRLTVV.

This chain joins TRBV19 and TRBJ1-2; 8 bases line up with TRBD1. The CDR3 covers 16 residues. With 6 bases clipped from V and 2 bases from J, the junction kept 11 bases outside the gene matches. Germline CDR1 and CDR2: LNHDA and SQIVND (reference sequence). CDR3 sequence reads: CASSSFTGQANYGYTF. The CDR3 DNA reads TGTGCCAGTAGCTCTTTTACGGGACAGGCGAACTATGGCTACACCTTC.

Only one count was recorded for this clone. The CDR3 loop is CASSKQGAAEAFF. CDR3 sequence (DNA): TGTGCCAGCAGTAAACAGGGGGCGGCTGAAGCTTTCTTT. The V call is TRBV27, the J call TRBJ1-1, with TRBD1 matching over 9 bases. CDR1 MNHEY and CDR2 SMNVEV come from the germline V gene (reference sequence). V trimming: 5 bases; J trimming: 6 bases; junction bases outside the gene matches: 4. This CDR3 is 13 amino acids long.

The chain uses TRBV28 and TRBJ1-1; D perhaps matches TRBD1 (6 bases). Germline V CDR1 and CDR2: MDHEN, SYDVKM. The CDR3 sequence is 16 residues long. Trimming took off 2 bases at V and 4 bases at J, with 17 bases between the two ends. The CDR3 loop reads CASSLRGQTRSTEAFF. CDR3 DNA: TGTGCCAGCAGTTTACGAGGACAGACAAGGTCCACTGAAGCTTTCTTT.